Listed here are 20 T cell receptor beta chains from one sample, sequenced in a study of radiotherapy plus CTLA-4 blockade in lung cancer. The method was immunoSEQ multiplex PCR; TCRdb's version includes in-frame clones alone and lacks a portion of them. The table has about 51,000 clones, about 85% seen once. The sample was peripheral blood, taken from a patient treated with radiotherapy plus ipilimumab. Every receptor here comes from a human donor with non-small cell lung cancer who had a complete response to radiotherapy plus ipilimumab.

The DNA of the CDR3 is TGTGCCAGCTCACCAGGACAGGGGAATTCACCCCTCCACTTT. Residues: CASSPGQGNSPLHF. The rearrangement joins TRBV18 to TRBJ1-6, with TRBD1 matching 9 bases. This CDR3 contains 14 residues. Trimming cost V 2 bases and J 7 bases; bases outside gene matches: 0. Looked up from germline, CDR1 is KGHSH and CDR2 is LQKENI.

The gene calls are TRBV10-3 and TRBJ1-5; 7 bases map to TRBD1. This CDR3 contains 12 residues. Germline assignment: CDR1 ENHRY and CDR2 SYGVKD. V lost 10 bases and J lost 4; bases outside the gene matches: 4. The DNA for the CDR3 is TGTGCCACATCAGGGGGGAATCAGCCCCAGCATTTT. This encodes CATSGGNQPQHF.

This clone was detected only once. Different DNA sequences within this sample yield the same CDR3. The chain uses TRBV2 and TRBJ2-1, with TRBD1 identical over 7 bases. V shed 4 bases, J shed 1 base, and the junction held 1 base outside the gene matches. The CDR3 is made up of 14 amino acids. Germline values: CDR1 SNHLY, CDR2 FYNNEI. The CDR3 loop is CASSVQGSYNEQFF. CDR3 DNA sequence: TGTGCCAGCAGTGTACAGGGGTCCTACAATGAGCAGTTCTTC.

The chain is built from TRBV29-1 and TRBJ2-1, with 14 bases fitting TRBD2. The CDR3 covers 18 residues. V shed 6 bases and J 5 bases; nucleotides not matched to a gene: 15. CDR1 is SQVTM and CDR2 is ANQGSEA in the germline V gene. The CDR3 DNA reads as TGCAGCGTCCTCCCCGGACTAGCGGGAGGTCGATCTGACAATGAGCAGTTCTTC. It yields the protein CSVLPGLAGGRSDNEQFF.

V and J are TRBV7-2 and TRBJ1-6; D is ambiguous. The V gene's germline CDR1 is SGHTA and CDR2 FQGNSA. The CDR3 spans 12 residues. Trimming left V 2 bases short and J 8 bases short, with 4 bases between. The CDR3 region is CASSLQDSPLHF. The CDR3 nucleotides read TGTGCCAGCAGCTTACAGGATTCACCCCTCCACTTT.

This clone was seen only once. This rearrangement joins TRBV27 to TRBJ2-5, with TRBD1 identical over 7 bases. Germline CDR1 is MNHEY and CDR2 is SMNVEV (reference sequence). This CDR3 is 14 amino acids long. The ends lost 6 bases at V and 4 bases at J; junction bases unmatched: 8. In DNA, the CDR3 is TGTGCCAGCAGACGAGACAGGGCACCAGAGACCCAGTACTTC. Translated, it gives CASRRDRAPETQYF.

The chain employs TRBV5-1 and TRBJ2-3; a possible D gene is TRBD1 (5 bases). In germline, CDR1 is SGHRS, CDR2 YFSETQ. The V gene lost 2 bases and the J gene lost 1 base, with 5 bases spanning the gap. This CDR3 is 13 amino acids long. CDR3 protein: CASSLQGTDTQYF. CDR3 DNA: TGCGCCAGCAGCTTACAGGGCACAGATACGCAGTATTTT.

This chain joins TRBV6-4 and TRBJ2-3, with 10 bases identical to TRBD2. This CDR3 comprises 15 residues. Unmatched junction bases numbered 5, after V lost 5 bases and J lost 3 bases. Germline V CDR1 and CDR2: MRHNA, SNTAGT. CDR3 in amino acids: CASSLAGGGTDTQYF. In DNA form, the CDR3 reads TGTGCCAGCAGTTTAGCGGGAGGAGGAACAGATACGCAGTATTTT.

This chain connects TRBV11-3 to TRBJ1-1; D gene ambiguous. This CDR3 is 16 amino acids long. Germline CDR1 is SGHNT and CDR2 is YENEEA. Trimming left V 5 bases short and J 5 bases short, with 21 bases between. CDR3 in amino acids: CASSPPGWRSGTEAFF. The CDR3 nucleotides are TGTGCCAGCAGCCCCCCGGGGTGGAGAAGTGGGACTGAAGCTTTCTTT.

This clone showed up just a few times. The chain joins TRBV29-1 to TRBJ2-4; D gene ambiguous. Trimming removed 4 bases from V and 0 bases from J, with 7 bases in between. The CDR3 has 13 residues. Germline CDR1 and CDR2: SQVTM and ANQGSEA. CDR3 bases: TGCAGCGTTGCGGCGGTAGCCAAAAACATTCAGTACTTC. Its protein is CSVAAVAKNIQYF.

V is TRBV7-9 and J is TRBJ1-1; possible D gene TRBD1, 6 bases. Germline assignment: CDR1 SEHNR and CDR2 FQNEAQ (reference sequence). Trimming shortened V by 2 bases and J by 0 bases, and 7 bases separated the two germline ends. The CDR3 spans 14 residues. The CDR3: CASSLWTVNTEAFF. The DNA for the CDR3 is TGTGCCAGCAGCTTATGGACAGTGAACACTGAAGCTTTCTTT.

The chain links TRBV29-1 to TRBJ1-6; TRBD1 matches at 8 bases. CDR1 and CDR2 from the germline V gene are SQVTM and ANQGSEA. The CDR3 totals 13 residues. The trim removed 6 bases at V and 6 bases at J, leaving 4 bases unmatched. CDR3 coding DNA: TGCAGCGTCCGACAGGGGAGTAATTCACCCCTCCACTTT. This sequence encodes CSVRQGSNSPLHF.

This clone has only a few counts. This rearrangement joins TRBV19 to TRBJ1-1; 9 bases align to TRBD1. Germline trimming cut 0 bases from V and 4 bases from J; bases unmatched to any gene: 3. CDR3 length: 15 residues. Per germline, CDR1 LNHDA and CDR2 SQIVND (reference sequence). The CDR3 spells CASSIERQGGTEAFF. The CDR3 nucleotides read TGTGCCAGTAGTATAGAGAGACAGGGGGGCACTGAAGCTTTCTTT.

The V call is TRBV7-9, the J call TRBJ1-5; D ambiguous. The CDR3 has 13 amino acids. Trimming shortened V by 3 bases and J by 6 bases, and 9 bases separated the two germline ends. In germline, CDR1 is SEHNR, CDR2 FQNEAQ (reference sequence). CDR3 sequence (DNA): TGTGCCAGCAGCTTGTCCATTTTTCAGCCCCAGCATTTT. The encoded protein is CASSLSIFQPQHF.

Notes on this clone: A read error may produce the germline difference seen at one junction end. The CDR3 nucleotides are TGTACCAGTAGAGAGACCGGGACAGGGAAGCACTATGGCTACACCTTC. Its protein is CTSRETGTGKHYGYTF. The rearrangement uses TRBV19 and TRBJ1-2; 9 positions agree with TRBD1. Germline loops: CDR1 LNHDA, CDR2 SQIVND (reference sequence). The CDR3 consists of 16 residues.

The V gene is TRBV5-5, the J gene TRBJ2-7; 9 positions match TRBD1. CDR3 length: 14 amino acids. Germline lookup yields CDR1 SGHKS and CDR2 YYEKEE (reference sequence). Unmatched junction bases numbered 5, after V lost 4 bases and J lost 3 bases. In nucleotides, the CDR3 is TGTGCCAGCAGCCCGGAGGACAGGGGCTACGAGCAGTACGTC. Its translation: CASSPEDRGYEQYV.

This sequence joins TRBV7-2 and TRBJ2-7; D might be TRBD1 (6 bases). This CDR3 has 16 residues. The V gene's germline CDR1 is SGHTA and CDR2 FQGNSA. Trimming pared 1 base from V and 3 bases from J, leaving 16 bases between. CDR3 bases: TGTGCCAGCAGCTTAGGGCTGGGGGCAGAGGGCTACGAGCAGTACTTC. This translates into CASSLGLGAEGYEQYF.

CDR3 nucleotide sequence: TGTGCCAGCAGCCCCCTGGGCCGCCGGACCCAGTACTTC. Protein: CASSPLGRRTQYF. This chain connects TRBV5-6 to TRBJ2-5, with D uncertain. The V gene's germline CDR1 is SGHDT and CDR2 YYEEEE. This CDR3 spans 13 amino acids. V lost 4 bases to trimming and J lost 7 bases, with 14 bases between them.

DNA for the CDR3: TGTGCCAGCAGCCAAGATCGGGACAGACGACCATATGGCTACACCTTC. This gives the protein CASSQDRDRRPYGYTF. The chain uses TRBV14 and TRBJ1-2, with TRBD1 matching over 7 bases. This CDR3 comprises 16 residues. The germline V gene has CDR1 SGHDN and CDR2 FVKESK. V was pared by 0 bases and J by 5 bases, with 9 bases of the junction left unmatched.

The chain carries TRBV5-4 and TRBJ2-3; 8 bases fit TRBD1. The J segment lost 4 bases and the V segment lost 4 bases, leaving 2 bases of the junction unmatched. The CDR3 covers 13 residues. Germline CDR1 SGHNT, CDR2 YYREEE (reference sequence). In nucleotides, the CDR3 is TGTGCCAGCAGCCTGGACAGGGCAGATACGCAGTATTTT. It specifies CASSLDRADTQYF.